The rows below give T cell receptor beta chains drawn from one sample of a study of cytomegalovirus exposure and HLA in healthy donors. Sequenced by immunoSEQ multiplex PCR; TCRdb stores in-frame clones only, minus some. The table lists about 200,000 clones, over 65% of them singletons, with about 2.7% in the top ten. The material sequenced was PBMCs. The origin of the receptors is a woman aged 25 to 39 in good health and CMV-seronegative. CDR3s include the opening cysteine and the closing phenylalanine or tryptophan. The order of the fields is clone size, V gene, D gene, CDR3 length, J gene, CDR3 protein, CDR3 DNA. D genes are given only for firm matches. Clone size is given for some rows only: seen once, a few or many times, or a class if the clone is expanded.

NA	TRBV10-1	NA	13	TRBJ2-3	CASSPGGTDTQYF	TGCGCCAGCAGCCCGGGAGGCACAGATACGCAGTATTTT
NA	TRBV7-9	TRBD1	14	TRBJ1-2	CASSSGQGAYGYTF	TGTGCCAGCAGCAGTGGACAGGGCGCCTATGGCTACACCTTC
NA	TRBV9	NA	15	TRBJ2-2	CASSVVGGRTGELFF	TGTGCCAGCAGCGTAGTTGGGGGCCGCACCGGGGAGCTGTTTTTT
NA	TRBV29-1	TRBD1	15	TRBJ2-1	CSVDTTGQAYNEQFF	TGCAGCGTGGACACGACGGGACAGGCCTACAATGAGCAGTTCTTC
NA	TRBV5-1	TRBD1	23	TRBJ1-5	CASSSERGDRGIEGLLVNQPQHF	TGCGCCAGCAGCTCGGAAAGGGGGGACAGGGGCATTGAGGGTTTGTTGGTAAATCAGCCCCAGCATTTT
NA	TRBV15	NA	13	TRBJ2-1	CATSRVRGNEQFF	TGTGCCACCAGCAGAGTGCGGGGAAATGAGCAGTTCTTC
NA	TRBV11-2	TRBD2	19	TRBJ2-1	CASSLEGLAGVYSYNEQFF	TGTGCCAGCAGCTTAGAGGGCCTAGCGGGAGTATACTCCTACAATGAGCAGTTCTTC
once	TRBV30	TRBD1	14	TRBJ1-1	CAWSVTGYETEAFF	TGTGCCTGGAGTGTGACAGGGTACGAGACTGAAGCTTTCTTT
NA	TRBV5-1	NA	14	TRBJ2-7	CASSTGSLSYEQYF	TGCGCCAGCAGTACAGGTTCCTTATCCTACGAGCAGTACTTC
few	TRBV5-1	NA	15	TRBJ2-2	CASSPDAEDTGELFF	TGCGCCAGCAGTCCGGATGCGGAGGACACCGGGGAGCTGTTTTTT
NA	TRBV6-5	NA	13	TRBJ1-2	CASSYGSGSDYTF	TGTGCCAGCAGTTACGGGTCGGGAAGCGACTACACCTTC
NA	TRBV5-1	NA	15	TRBJ1-1	CASSSDSVANTEAFF	TGCGCCAGCAGCTCGGACAGCGTAGCGAACACTGAAGCTTTCTTT
NA	TRBV30	TRBD2	15	TRBJ2-7	CAWSVGLAESYEQYF	TGTGCCTGGAGTGTAGGACTAGCGGAGTCCTACGAGCAGTACTTC
NA	TRBV5-1	NA	14	TRBJ2-4	CASSLGVAKNIQYF	TGCGCCAGCAGCCTGGGAGTAGCCAAAAACATTCAGTACTTC
many	TRBV27	NA	16	TRBJ1-5	CASSLSSLGANQPQHF	TGTGCCAGCAGTTTATCGTCGCTTGGAGCCAATCAGCCCCAGCATTTT
NA	TRBV7-9	TRBD1	12	TRBJ1-1	CSSSLQQGKAFF	TGTTCCAGCAGCTTACAACAGGGGAAAGCTTTCTTT
NA	TRBV21-1	NA	15	TRBJ2-5	CASSKRLAGQETQYF	TGTGCCAGCAGCAAAAGACTAGCGGGGCAAGAGACCCAGTACTTC
once	TRBV5-1	NA	15	TRBJ2-5	CASSNEPGLQETQYF	TGCGCCAGCAGCAATGAACCGGGATTGCAAGAGACCCAGTACTTC
NA	TRBV11-2	TRBD1	15	TRBJ1-5	CASSLGTGLGQPQHF	TGTGCCAGCAGCCTCGGGACAGGGTTAGGTCAGCCCCAGCATTTT
few	TRBV7-2	NA	15	TRBJ1-5	CASSPPAGSYQPQHF	TGTGCCAGCAGCCCCCCGGCGGGCAGTTATCAGCCCCAGCATTTT
NA	TRBV5-4	TRBD1	18	TRBJ2-7	CASSRQQDNLRGRYEQYF	TGTGCCAGCAGCCGGCAGCAGGATAATTTAAGGGGGCGCTACGAGCAGTACTTC
NA	TRBV2	NA	12	TRBJ2-7	CASSERRNEQYF	TGTGCCAGCAGTGAAAGGCGGAACGAGCAGTACTTC
NA	TRBV6-5	TRBD2	15	TRBJ2-3	CASSGLAGITDTQYF	TGTGCCAGCAGTGGACTAGCGGGGATAACAGATACGCAGTATTTT
few	TRBV5-1	NA	17	TRBJ2-3	CASRLGQVTASTDTQYF	TGCGCCAGCAGATTGGGGCAGGTGACAGCCAGCACAGATACGCAGTATTTT
NA	TRBV5-4	NA	13	TRBJ2-2	CASSLGLVGELFF	TGTGCCAGCAGCTTGGGACTAGTAGGGGAGCTGTTTTTT
NA	TRBV18	NA	12	TRBJ1-1	CASSPRGGEAFF	TGTGCCAGCTCACCAAGGGGGGGTGAGGCTTTCTTT